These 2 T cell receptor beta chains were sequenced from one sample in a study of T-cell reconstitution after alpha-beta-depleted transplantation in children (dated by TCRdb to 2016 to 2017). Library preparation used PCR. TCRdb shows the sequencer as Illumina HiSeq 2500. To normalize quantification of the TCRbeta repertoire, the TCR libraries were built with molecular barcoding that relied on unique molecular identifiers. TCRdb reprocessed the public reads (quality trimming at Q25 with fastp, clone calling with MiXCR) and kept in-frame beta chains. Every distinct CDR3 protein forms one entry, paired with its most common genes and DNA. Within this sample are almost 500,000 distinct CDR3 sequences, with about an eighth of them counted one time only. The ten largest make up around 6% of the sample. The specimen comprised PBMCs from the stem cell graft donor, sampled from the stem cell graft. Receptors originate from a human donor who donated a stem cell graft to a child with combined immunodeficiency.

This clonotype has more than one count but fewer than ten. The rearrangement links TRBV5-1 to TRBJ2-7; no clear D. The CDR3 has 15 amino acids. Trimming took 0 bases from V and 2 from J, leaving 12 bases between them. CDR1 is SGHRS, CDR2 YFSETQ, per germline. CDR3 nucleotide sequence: TGCGCCAGCAGCTTGGATGGGCAGCCCCCCTACGAGCAGTACTTC. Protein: CASSLDGQPPYEQYF.

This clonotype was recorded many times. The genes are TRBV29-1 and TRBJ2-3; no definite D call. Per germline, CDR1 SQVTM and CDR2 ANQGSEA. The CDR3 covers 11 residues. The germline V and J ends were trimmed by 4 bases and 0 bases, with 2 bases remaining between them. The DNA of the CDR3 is TGCAGCGTTGGCAGCACAGATACGCAGTATTTT. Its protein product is CSVGSTDTQYF.